What follows describes a single TCR beta chain. What it recognizes is unknown. CDR1 and CDR2 from the germline V gene are MNHEY and SVGAGI. The CDR3 is 13 amino acids. The V end was cut by 6 bases, the J end by 1 base, with 9 bases between. The data belong to a study of T cell responses to AZD1222 COVID-19 vaccine. Here immunoSEQ multiplex PCR was the method, and the copy in TCRdb shows in-frame clones only, minus some. The repertoire has roughly 120,000 clones, just over 85% of them found once; the top ten carry 17%. General study results and limits: Donor demographics were predominantly white British with a female majority; clonal diversity may be underestimated. Reports indicate that nearly half of spike-specific TCRs are directed at unmutated variant regions.

The source is an adult who received the AZD1222 COVID-19 vaccine. This specimen consisted of peripheral blood, obtained 28 days after the second AZD1222 dose. This sequence joins TRBV6-5 and TRBJ1-1; D ambiguous. CDR3 bases: TGTGCCAGCAGCTTACAAGCGAACACTGAAGCTTTCTTT. It translates to CASSLQANTEAFF.